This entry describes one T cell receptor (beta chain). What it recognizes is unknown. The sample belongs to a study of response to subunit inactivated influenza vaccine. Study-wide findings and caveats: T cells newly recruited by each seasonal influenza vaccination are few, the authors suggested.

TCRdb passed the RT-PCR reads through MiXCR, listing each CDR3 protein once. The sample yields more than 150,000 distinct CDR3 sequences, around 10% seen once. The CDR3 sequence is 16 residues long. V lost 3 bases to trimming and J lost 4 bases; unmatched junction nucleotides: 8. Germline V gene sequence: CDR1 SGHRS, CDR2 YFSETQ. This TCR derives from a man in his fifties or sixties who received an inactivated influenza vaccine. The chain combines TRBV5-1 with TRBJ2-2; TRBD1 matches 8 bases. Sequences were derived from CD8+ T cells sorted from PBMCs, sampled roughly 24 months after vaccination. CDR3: CASSWDGTGGTGELFF. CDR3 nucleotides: TGCGCCAGCAGCTGGGATGGGACAGGTGGCACCGGGGAGCTGTTTTTT.